The 13 T cell receptor beta chains given below trace back to one sample, sequenced in a study of PD-1 blockade in classical Hodgkin lymphoma. As to time point: cycle 4 day 1 (C4D1), after less than 7 weeks of nivolumab. With no exception, relapse followed autologous stem cell transplantation in all patients, and brentuximab vedotin exposure varied. Investigators obtained CD8+ T cells from thawed PBMCs by magnetic negative selection. Data came from immunoSEQ multiplex PCR; TCRdb stores just in-frame clones and leaves some out. The table lists about 9,800 clones, around 70% of them singletons. Sequences were derived from CD8+ T cells from blood, sampled before the fourth cycle of nivolumab. The receptor set was obtained from a human donor with classical Hodgkin lymphoma.

The chain has TRBV2 and TRBJ2-7; 10 bases are shared with TRBD1. Germline V gives CDR1 SNHLY, CDR2 FYNNEI. The CDR3 is 16 amino acids. The ends lost 10 bases at V and 3 bases at J; junction bases unmatched: 15. The DNA for the CDR3 is TGTGCCACCTTACCCGTAGACAGGGGGCCCAGCTACGAGCAGTACTTC. It is translated as CATLPVDRGPSYEQYF.

The chain carries TRBV14 and TRBJ2-7; D remains unclear. V was pared by 2 bases and J by 3 bases, with 14 bases between. CDR3 length: 15 residues. Germline V gives CDR1 SGHDN, CDR2 FVKESK. The DNA of the CDR3 is TGTGCCAGCAGCCAAAAAACCGTATCCTACTACGAGCAGTACTTC. It encodes CASSQKTVSYYEQYF.

The chain links TRBV6-5 to TRBJ2-5; 9 nucleotides agree with TRBD2. Germline trimming cut 2 bases from V and 5 bases from J; bases unmatched to any gene: 6. There are 15 residues in the CDR3. In germline, CDR1 is MNHEY, CDR2 SVGAGI. This chain's CDR3 is CASSYQGLAEETQYF. The CDR3 DNA reads TGTGCCAGCAGTTACCAGGGACTAGCAGAGGAGACCCAGTACTTC.

The gene calls are TRBV30 and TRBJ2-5, with a weak D call TRBD1 (6 bases). The germline CDR1 and CDR2 sequences are GTSNPN and SVGIG (reference sequence). This CDR3 region has 12 residues. The V gene lost 5 bases and the J gene lost 4 bases, with 11 bases spanning the gap. CDR3: CAWGDIRETQYF. For the CDR3, the DNA is TGTGCCTGGGGGGACATTCGAGAGACCCAGTACTTC.

The chain combines TRBV9 with TRBJ1-5; D gene unclear. Germline loops: CDR1 SGDLS, CDR2 YYNGEE. V shed 2 bases and J shed 5 bases, with 5 bases lying between them. This CDR3 has 12 residues. The CDR3 bases are TGTGCCAGCAGCGTTCTCGATCAGCCCCAGCATTTT. Encoded protein: CASSVLDQPQHF.

V usage is TRBV4-3 and J usage is TRBJ1-1; TRBD1 matches 7 bases. This CDR3 spans 17 amino acids. J was trimmed by 3 bases and V by 4 bases; bases with no gene match: 14. The germline CDR1 and CDR2 sequences are LGHNA and YSLEER. The CDR3 region has the DNA TGCGCCAGCAGCCTGAGGACAGGAACACCAGGCGACACTGAAGCTTTCTTT. It encodes CASSLRTGTPGDTEAFF.

With respect to this clone: This specimen includes other DNA sequences encoding the same CDR3. The V call is TRBV30, the J call TRBJ1-3; no reliable D call. Germline V gene data show CDR1 as GTSNPN and CDR2 as SVGIG (reference sequence). This CDR3 has 13 amino acids. Between the trimmed V and J ends, which lost 5 bases and 2 bases, there was a span of 10 bases. In DNA form, the CDR3 reads TGTGCCTGGTCCCCGGGCACTGGAAACACCATATATTTT. Translating it yields CAWSPGTGNTIYF. Combining the CDR3 with reference TRBV30 and TRBJ1-3 gives the whole variable domain SQTIHQWPATLVQPVGSPLSLECTVEGTSNPNLYWYRQAAGRGLQLLFYSVGIGQISSEVPQNLSASRPQDRQFILSSKKLLLSDSGFYLCAWSPGTGNTIYFGEGSWLTVV.

The chain links TRBV19 to TRBJ2-1; 9 nucleotides line up with TRBD1. The CDR3 loop spans 15 amino acids. Unmatched junction bases numbered 2, after V lost 5 bases and J lost 0 bases. Germline CDR1 LNHDA, CDR2 SQIVND (reference sequence). The CDR3 loop is CASSWTGVSYNEQFF. The CDR3 DNA follows: TGTGCCAGTAGTTGGACAGGGGTCTCCTACAATGAGCAGTTCTTC.

This clone occurred once. The chain has TRBV27 and TRBJ2-3; TRBD2 aligns across 9 bases. The length of the CDR3 is 15 residues. With V trimmed by 5 bases and J by 0 bases, 3 bases remained unmatched. Germline CDR1 and CDR2: MNHEY and SMNVEV (reference sequence). This CDR3 reads CASSHLAGSTDTQYF. The CDR3 nucleotides read TGTGCCAGCAGTCATCTAGCGGGGAGCACAGATACGCAGTATTTT.

This clone was picked up a small number of times. V gene TRBV5-6 combines with J gene TRBJ1-5; D gene uncertain. The CDR3 runs 13 residues. The germline CDR1 and CDR2 sequences are SGHDT and YYEEEE. V dropped 1 base and J dropped 7 bases, with 9 bases sitting between them. Written as DNA, the CDR3 is TGTGCCAGCAGCTTGACTGGGTACCAGCCCCAGCATTTT. It specifies CASSLTGYQPQHF.

The J gene is TRBJ1-3, the V gene TRBV5-1, with no clear D. V lost 0 bases and J lost 2, with 15 bases in between. CDR1 SGHRS and CDR2 YFSETQ come from the germline V gene. The CDR3 totals 17 residues. For the CDR3, the DNA is TGCGCCAGCAGCTTGGCGCCTCCAGTATTTCCTGGAAACACCATATATTTT. This translates into CASSLAPPVFPGNTIYF. The full variable domain, its missing parts supplied by reference TRBV5-1 and TRBJ1-3, is KAGVTQTPRYLIKTRGQQVTLSCSPISGHRSVSWYQQTPGQGLQFLFEYFSETQRNKGNFPGRFSGRQFSNSRSEMNVSTLELGDSALYLCASSLAPPVFPGNTIYFGEGSWLTVV.

The chain joins TRBV13 to TRBJ2-7; 10 nucleotides agree with TRBD1. The V gene's germline CDR1 is PRHDT and CDR2 FYEKMQ (reference sequence). The CDR3 loop spans 14 amino acids. The V and J ends lost 5 bases and 3 bases, in that order; junction bases with no gene match: 4. DNA for the CDR3: TGTGCCAGCAGCCCTGGACAGGGGGTCTACGAGCAGTACTTC. Its protein is CASSPGQGVYEQYF.

V is TRBV7-9 and J is TRBJ2-1, with 9 bases identical to TRBD2. The J segment lost 8 bases and the V segment lost 1 base, leaving 6 bases of the junction unmatched. CDR1 and CDR2 (germline): SEHNR, FQNEAQ (reference sequence). The CDR3 covers 15 residues. CDR3 in amino acids: CASSLGAGGTYEQFF. The CDR3 nucleotides are TGTGCCAGCAGCTTAGGAGCGGGAGGTACCTATGAGCAGTTCTTC.